Listed here are 32 T cell receptor beta chains from one sample, sequenced in a study of control samples from healthy donors and cancer patients. Libraries were prepared by immunoSEQ multiplex PCR; TCRdb keeps only in-frame clonotypes and omits some of them. In the table there are some 130,000 clones, around 90% of which are singletons. The sample consisted of blood. The receptors originated from a man younger than 35 in good health.

This chain joins TRBV5-1 and TRBJ2-7; D gene uncertain. This CDR3 spans 12 amino acids. Germline-derived CDR1 and CDR2 are SGHRS and YFSETQ. V was trimmed by 1 base and J by 5 bases, leaving 7 bases between them. The CDR3 reads CASSLSDDEQYF. In nucleotides, the CDR3 is TGCGCCAGCAGCTTGTCTGATGACGAGCAGTACTTC.

The chain combines TRBV27 with TRBJ2-1; 7 nucleotides match TRBD1. Germline V CDR1 and CDR2: MNHEY, SMNVEV (reference sequence). CDR3 length: 16 residues. After removal of 4 bases from V and 14 bases from J, the junction contained 20 bases not matched to a gene. CDR3 residues: CASSSKGQPPVGYKFF. Written as DNA, the CDR3 is TGTGCCAGCAGTTCTAAGGGACAGCCGCCTGTGGGATATAAGTTCTTC.

The chain is built from TRBV6-1 and TRBJ2-7, with 8 bases matching TRBD1. In germline, CDR1 is MNHNS, CDR2 SASEGT. Trimming removed 4 bases from V and 0 bases from J; junction bases left unmatched: 8. The CDR3 runs 16 residues. The CDR3: CASSVGQAISSYEQYF. The DNA for the CDR3 is TGTGCCAGCAGTGTGGGACAGGCCATAAGCTCCTACGAGCAGTACTTC.

The chain joins TRBV12-5 to TRBJ2-5, with a weak D call TRBD2 (5 bases). The CDR3 runs 15 residues. Germline values: CDR1 LGHNT, CDR2 FRNRAP. The germline V and J ends were trimmed by 6 bases and 0 bases, with 14 bases remaining between them. CDR3 nucleotides: TGTGCTAGTGGATACGTATCGGGGTACCAAGAGACCCAGTACTTC. Protein: CASGYVSGYQETQYF. The whole variable domain, filled in from reference TRBV12-5 and TRBJ2-5, reads DARVTQTPRHKVTEMGQEVTMRCQPILGHNTVFWYRQTMMQGLELLAYFRNRAPLDDSGMPKDRFSAEMPDATLATLKIQPSEPRDSAVYFCASGYVSGYQETQYFGPGTRLLVL.

This chain links TRBV23-1 with TRBJ2-3; possibly TRBD2 for D (6 bases). TRBV23-1 carries the ORF label, with uncertain function. The V and J ends lost 1 base and 9 bases respectively, with 20 bases between them. The CDR3 has 16 amino acids. The CDR3 nucleotides are TGCGCCAGCAGTCAATGGGAGGCTACGACCGGAGTGACGCAGTATTTT. This encodes CASSQWEATTGVTQYF.

The chain couples TRBV5-4 to TRBJ1-6, with 7 positions matching TRBD1. Germline V gene data show CDR1 as SGHNT and CDR2 as YYREEE (reference sequence). The CDR3 runs 14 residues. V lost 4 bases to trimming and J lost 7 bases; unmatched junction nucleotides: 5. For the CDR3, the DNA is TGTGCCAGCAGCATTCCGGGACAGAATTCACCCCTCCACTTT. This encodes CASSIPGQNSPLHF.

The V and J genes are TRBV10-3 and TRBJ1-2; a possible D gene is TRBD1 (5 bases). This CDR3 has 15 residues. V gave up 0 bases and J gave up 5 bases, with 13 bases separating them. Germline-derived CDR1 and CDR2 are ENHRY and SYGVKD. The CDR3 spells CAISESGPYPYGYTF. CDR3 bases: TGTGCCATCAGTGAGTCGGGACCGTACCCGTATGGCTACACCTTC.

V and J are TRBV5-1 and TRBJ2-5; D unresolved. Germline assignment: CDR1 SGHRS and CDR2 YFSETQ. V lost 0 bases and J 5 bases, leaving 11 bases between the germline ends. This CDR3 spans 14 amino acids. Here the CDR3 reads CASSLGGSEETQYF. Written as DNA, the CDR3 is TGCGCCAGCAGCTTGGGTGGGTCAGAGGAGACCCAGTACTTC.

The chain recombines TRBV27 with TRBJ2-1; D not certain. The CDR3 length is 11 residues. Germline V gives CDR1 MNHEY, CDR2 SMNVEV (reference sequence). V was pared by 5 bases and J by 6 bases, with 5 bases between. The CDR3: CASSPGNEQFF. CDR3 nucleotide sequence: TGTGCCAGCAGTCCAGGCAATGAGCAGTTCTTC.

J is TRBJ2-6 and V is TRBV4-2; a weak D match, TRBD2 (6 bases). The germline V gene encodes CDR1 LGHNA and CDR2 YNFKEQ. V lost 1 base, J lost 0 bases, and 13 bases lay in between. The CDR3 contains 18 residues. CDR3 in amino acids: CASSQVGGSSSGANVLTF. The CDR3 DNA follows: TGTGCCAGCAGCCAAGTAGGAGGGTCGAGCTCTGGGGCCAACGTCCTGACTTTC.

The rearrangement joins TRBV7-9 to TRBJ2-7, with 7 bases lining up with TRBD1. With 3 bases clipped from V and 6 bases from J, the junction kept 8 bases outside the gene matches. The CDR3 has 14 residues. CDR1 and CDR2 from the germline V gene are SEHNR and FQNEAQ (reference sequence). This chain's CDR3 is CASSLRGGGREQYF. In nucleotides, the CDR3 is TGTGCCAGCAGCTTGCGAGGGGGCGGGCGCGAGCAGTACTTC.

The chain recombines TRBV19 with TRBJ1-1; D remains unclear. Germline-derived CDR1 and CDR2 are LNHDA and SQIVND (reference sequence). Trimming stripped 4 bases from V and 2 bases from J, with 17 bases between. The CDR3 sequence is 16 residues long. The CDR3 nucleotides are TGTGCCAGTAGTAGGCACAGAAAAGGCGGAAACACTGAAGCTTTCTTT. Translation: CASSRHRKGGNTEAFF.

This sequence joins TRBV18 and TRBJ2-1; 10 bases are a match to TRBD2. CDR3 length equals 14 residues. Germline V gene data show CDR1 as KGHSH and CDR2 as LQKENI. With V trimmed by 6 bases and J by 8 bases, 7 bases remained unmatched. The DNA for the CDR3 is TGTGCCAGCTCGTTCAGCGGGGGGGCCGATGAGCAGTTCTTC. The encoded protein is CASSFSGGADEQFF.

This clone has just one count. V usage is TRBV7-9 and J usage is TRBJ2-3, with D unclear. Germline loops: CDR1 SEHNR, CDR2 FQNEAQ (reference sequence). V gave up 2 bases and J gave up 2 bases, with 8 bases separating them. CDR3 length equals 14 residues. CDR3 in amino acids: CASSLKFTTDTQYF. For the CDR3, the DNA is TGTGCCAGCAGCTTAAAATTTACCACAGATACGCAGTATTTT.

This clone appeared a single time. The chain combines TRBV2 with TRBJ2-1, with TRBD2 matching over 12 bases. Germline values: CDR1 SNHLY, CDR2 FYNNEI. V shed 4 bases, J shed 7 bases, and the junction held 5 bases outside the gene matches. The CDR3 loop spans 15 amino acids. The CDR3, as DNA: TGTGCCAGCAGTGTAGCTAGCGGGGGGGCGAATGAGCAGTTCTTC. Translating gives CASSVASGGANEQFF.

V gene TRBV3-1 (or the pseudogene TRBV3-2) combines with J gene TRBJ2-2, with TRBD1 identical over 9 bases. The V segment lost 3 bases and the J segment 9 bases; nucleotides outside the gene matches: 8. There are 15 residues in the CDR3. Germline CDR1 and CDR2: LGHDT and YNNKEL (reference sequence). CDR3 amino acids: CASSHQDRGHRELFF. As DNA, the CDR3 is TGTGCCAGCAGCCACCAGGACAGGGGCCACCGGGAGCTGTTTTTT.

The chain recombines TRBV9 with TRBJ1-4; no reliable D call. This CDR3 is 15 amino acids long. V was clipped by 2 bases and J by 5 bases, with 13 bases between them. Germline CDR1 SGDLS, CDR2 YYNGEE. The CDR3 region has the DNA TGTGCCAGCAGCGTGACCGGGCAGTCCAATGAAAAACTGTTTTTT. Residues: CASSVTGQSNEKLFF.

The CDR3 is CAWSTPGELFF. Here the CDR3 DNA reads TGTGCCTGGAGTACGCCCGGGGAGCTGTTTTTT. This rearrangement joins TRBV30 to TRBJ2-2, with no clear D. Germline V lookup: CDR1 GTSNPN, CDR2 SVGIG (reference sequence). V gave up 2 bases and J gave up 6 bases, with 4 bases separating them. This CDR3 comprises 11 residues.

The chain employs TRBV4-2 and TRBJ1-1; a possible D gene is TRBD1 (6 bases). The V gene's germline CDR1 is LGHNA and CDR2 YNFKEQ. V was pared by 7 bases and J by 2 bases, with 17 bases between. CDR3 length: 15 amino acids. The CDR3 sequence: CASKREGGGNTEAFF. The CDR3 nucleotides read TGTGCCAGCAAGAGGGAGGGAGGGGGAAACACTGAAGCTTTCTTT.

This clone was counted a single time. The chain couples TRBV3-1 (or the pseudogene TRBV3-2) to TRBJ2-1, with 11 nucleotides matching TRBD2. V lost 5 bases, J lost 4 bases, and 4 bases stayed unmatched. CDR3 length: 15 amino acids. CDR1 LGHDT and CDR2 YNNKEL come from the germline V gene (reference sequence). The CDR3 DNA reads TGTGCCAGCAGCTCGCTAGCGGGGGGTTACAATGAGCAGTTCTTC. Translated: CASSSLAGGYNEQFF.

The chain links TRBV19 to TRBJ1-4; 9 nucleotides agree with TRBD1. Germline loops: CDR1 LNHDA, CDR2 SQIVND (reference sequence). The CDR3 extends over 16 amino acids. The ends lost 0 bases at V and 4 bases at J; junction bases unmatched: 3. The CDR3: CASSIDTGGGNEKLFF. For the CDR3, the DNA is TGTGCCAGTAGTATAGATACAGGGGGCGGTAATGAAAAACTGTTTTTT.

This clone was picked up one time. Here the CDR3 omits its conserved ending phenylalanine or tryptophan, so a read error is the likely source. The V call is TRBV6-1, the J call TRBJ1-2; perhaps TRBD1 as D (5 bases). Trimming removed 2 bases at V and 1 base at J, with 8 bases between. The CDR3 totals 14 residues. Germline assignment: CDR1 MNHNS and CDR2 SASEGT. In DNA, the CDR3 is TGTGCCAGCAGTGAAACAGGTAGTAACTATGGCTACACCTCC. Translation gives CASSETGSNYGYTS.

The V call is TRBV5-1, the J call TRBJ1-2; 8 positions match TRBD1. The germline V gene encodes CDR1 SGHRS and CDR2 YFSETQ. CDR3 length equals 13 residues. With 0 bases clipped from V and 8 bases from J, the junction kept 3 bases outside the gene matches. CDR3 coding DNA: TGCGCCAGCAGCTTGGCAGGGGGCGGCGGCTACACCTTC. This translates into CASSLAGGGGYTF.

The chain couples TRBV7-9 to TRBJ2-3; 13 nucleotides agree with TRBD2. The CDR3 is 18 amino acids. V shed 3 bases and J 2 bases; nucleotides not matched to a gene: 8. CDR1 SEHNR and CDR2 FQNEAQ come from the germline V gene (reference sequence). The CDR3 sequence is CASSFAGTSGATTDTQYF. CDR3 nucleotide sequence: TGTGCCAGCAGCTTTGCGGGGACTAGCGGGGCAACCACAGATACGCAGTATTTT. Looking up the rest from reference TRBV7-9 and TRBJ2-3 gives the full variable domain: DTGVSQNPRHKITKRGQNVTFRCDPISEHNRLYWYRQTLGQGPEFLTYFQNEAQLEKSRLLSDRFSAERPKGSFSTLEIQRTEQGDSAMYLCASSFAGTSGATTDTQYFGPGTRLTVL.

V gene TRBV3-1 (or the pseudogene TRBV3-2) combines with J gene TRBJ2-3; TRBD2 matches 8 bases. The germline V gene encodes CDR1 LGHDT and CDR2 YNNKEL (reference sequence). CDR3 length equals 13 residues. V trimming: 3 bases; J trimming: 12 bases; junction bases outside the gene matches: 8. CDR3 DNA sequence: TGTGCCAGCAGCCAGGGCGGACTAGCAAGTCAGTATTTT. Its protein is CASSQGGLASQYF.

The rearrangement joins TRBV5-4 to TRBJ2-1, with D possibly being TRBD2 (6 bases). The germline V and J ends were trimmed by 3 bases and 0 bases, with 10 bases remaining between them. The germline gives CDR1 SGHNT, CDR2 YYREEE (reference sequence). This CDR3 is built from 15 residues. The DNA of the CDR3 is TGTGCCAGCAGCTGGGACTCGAGCTCCTACAATGAGCAGTTCTTC. Its protein is CASSWDSSSYNEQFF.

The chain couples TRBV10-1 to TRBJ2-7; a possible D gene is TRBD1 (6 bases). This CDR3 contains 13 residues. V dropped 2 bases and J dropped 6 bases, with 11 bases sitting between them. Germline V lookup: CDR1 WNHNN, CDR2 SYGVQD (reference sequence). The CDR3 coding sequence is TGCGCCAGCAGTGAGCAGGGGTTGCTCGAGCAGTACTTC. It translates to CASSEQGLLEQYF.

The chain has TRBV7-2 and TRBJ1-1; TRBD1 aligns across 7 bases. J gave up 5 bases and V 2 bases, and 5 bases lay outside the gene matches. This CDR3 is built from 14 residues. The germline CDR1 and CDR2 sequences are SGHTA and FQGNSA. CDR3 amino acids: CASSLQTGSTEAFF. The CDR3 DNA is TGTGCCAGCAGCTTACAGACAGGGTCGACTGAAGCTTTCTTT.

The V and J genes are TRBV11-1 and TRBJ2-1; TRBD2 matches at 8 bases. The CDR3 sequence is 14 residues long. V lost 1 base, J lost 7 bases, and 3 bases stayed unmatched. CDR1 is SGHAT and CDR2 is FQDESV in the germline V gene (reference sequence). In DNA, the CDR3 is TGTGCCAGCAGCTTAGGACTAGCGTCTAATGAGCAGTTCTTC. It translates to CASSLGLASNEQFF.

The genes are TRBV5-1 and TRBJ2-3, with 7 bases that match TRBD2. Germline V lookup: CDR1 SGHRS, CDR2 YFSETQ. Germline trimming cut 0 bases from V and 3 bases from J; bases unmatched to any gene: 1. The CDR3 covers 14 residues. CDR3 protein: CASSLALATDTQYF. CDR3 DNA: TGCGCCAGCAGCTTGGCACTAGCGACAGATACGCAGTATTTT.

The chain combines TRBV4-1 with TRBJ1-1; 8 bases align to TRBD1. V was clipped by 0 bases and J by 8 bases; unmatched bases: 8. Germline V gives CDR1 MGHRA, CDR2 YSYEKL. The CDR3 extends over 15 amino acids. The DNA of the CDR3 is TGCGCCAGCAGCCAAGAGTGGCAGGGGGCTATAGAAGCTTTCTTT. Its protein product is CASSQEWQGAIEAFF.

This sequence joins TRBV30 and TRBJ1-1; 8 nucleotides agree with TRBD1. CDR1 GTSNPN and CDR2 SVGIG come from the germline V gene (reference sequence). The V segment lost 7 bases and the J segment 3 bases; nucleotides outside the gene matches: 7. This CDR3 contains 13 residues. The CDR3 region is CALIRGRDTEAFF. DNA of the CDR3: TGTGCCTTGATCAGGGGGCGAGACACTGAAGCTTTCTTT.